Sequencing of this T cell receptor (beta chain) was carried out in a study of post-analysis software for immune sequencing data. Study-level information: The disease courses spanned relapsing-remitting, secondary progressive and progressive-relapsing forms of multiple sclerosis. Study-level points and caveats: Four to six TRBV segments were significantly more frequent in patients than in controls. TRBV5-6, TRBV5-1 and TRBV20-1 were among these segments. Samples prepared in the same batch strongly co-clustered by F measure. For normalized Chao1 diversity, multiple sclerosis patients scored significantly lower than controls did.

cDNA libraries for TCR beta contained unique molecular identifiers. Input populations of 1 to 10 million T cells gave rise to approximately 480,000 cDNA molecules. TCRdb ran MiXCR on the PCR reads and lists one entry per CDR3 protein. The table lists some 800,000 distinct CDR3 sequences, just over 45% of them singletons. This clonotype was detected many times. Its antigen is still unknown. V shed 0 bases and J shed 0 bases, with 14 bases lying between them. CDR3 length: 16 amino acids. Germline assignment: CDR1 DFQATT and CDR2 SNEGSKA (reference sequence). V and J are TRBV20-1 and TRBJ1-2, with D maybe TRBD1 (6 bases). The source material was blood. The receptor's source is a girl aged 5-17 years with multiple sclerosis. CDR3 in amino acids: CSARDLQGSANYGYTF. The CDR3 bases are TGCAGTGCTAGAGATCTTCAGGGGTCAGCTAACTATGGCTACACCTTC.